This is a list of T cell receptor beta chains from one sample in a study of cytomegalovirus exposure and HLA in healthy donors. Clones were read by immunoSEQ multiplex PCR, and TCRdb kept only the in-frame ones, dropping some. Of about 76,000 clones in the sample, about 94% are singletons; the top ten hold around 1.5%. Sequenced input: PBMCs. These receptors originate from a man between 18 and 35 years old in good health and CMV-seropositive. Each CDR3 is given with its conserved first and last residue. A D gene is named only where the DNA matches it firmly. Not every row has a clone size; where given, it reads once, few, many or a size class.

abundance	d_gene	j_gene	v_gene	CDR3aa	CDR3nt
.	TRBD1	TRBJ2-7	TRBV19	CASLIWTGKQYF	TGTGCCAGCCTCATTTGGACAGGGAAGCAGTACTTC
.	TRBD1	TRBJ2-2	TRBV5-6	CASSGTGKPAGELFF	TGTGCCAGCAGCGGGACAGGGAAACCAGCCGGGGAGCTGTTTTTT
.	.	TRBJ2-7	TRBV30	CAWSPGSSYEQYF	TGTGCCTGGAGTCCCGGGAGCTCCTACGAGCAGTACTTC
.	.	TRBJ2-3	TRBV9	CASSVGVGLTDTQYF	TGTGCCAGCAGCGTAGGAGTAGGACTCACAGATACGCAGTATTTT
.	TRBD2	TRBJ2-3	TRBV7-8	CASSFTSGSTDTQYF	TGTGCCAGCAGCTTCACTAGCGGGAGCACAGATACGCAGTATTTT
.	TRBD1	TRBJ1-4	TRBV6-1	CATGLGTGMKLFF	TGTGCCACCGGGCTAGGGACAGGGATGAAACTGTTTTTT
.	TRBD1	TRBJ1-5	TRBV10-2	CAIPLDRGSNQPQHF	TGCGCCATCCCCCTCGACAGGGGAAGCAATCAGCCCCAGCATTTT
.	.	TRBJ1-2	TRBV6-5	CASSYLSGNYGYTF	TGTGCCAGCAGTTACCTGTCGGGAAACTATGGCTACACCTTC
.	.	TRBJ2-1	TRBV19	CATQSEGNEQFF	TGTGCCACCCAATCGGAGGGGAATGAGCAGTTCTTC
.	.	TRBJ1-1	TRBV19	CASSIQGTEAFF	TGTGCCAGTAGTATTCAGGGCACTGAAGCTTTCTTT
.	.	TRBJ1-2	TRBV29-1	CSVPTPNYGYTF	TGCAGCGTTCCGACACCTAACTATGGCTACACCTTC
.	TRBD2	TRBJ2-7	TRBV7-2	CASSRLPTSGYFSYEQYF	TGTGCCAGCAGCCGCCTTCCGACTAGCGGGTACTTCTCCTACGAGCAGTACTTC
.	TRBD1	TRBJ1-2	TRBV10-3	CAISDDRGLHSYGYTF	TGTGCCATCAGTGACGACAGGGGGCTACACTCCTATGGCTACACCTTC
once	.	TRBJ1-2	TRBV6-6	CATLLEGYGYTF	TGTGCCACCCTCCTGGAGGGGTATGGCTACACCTTC
.	.	TRBJ1-1	TRBV4-1	CASSQEVRVTEAFF	TGCGCCAGCAGCCAAGAAGTCAGGGTCACTGAAGCTTTCTTT
once	.	TRBJ1-1	TRBV18	CASSLTGNTEAFF	TGTGCCAGCTCACTCACAGGAAACACTGAAGCTTTCTTT
.	.	TRBJ1-4	TRBV5-1	CASSLVRGTNEKLFF	TGCGCCAGCAGCTTGGTTCGGGGGACTAATGAAAAACTGTTTTTT
.	TRBD1	TRBJ1-2	TRBV7-9	CASSPRTGLNYGYTF	TGTGCCAGCAGCCCCCGGACAGGTCTAAACTATGGCTACACCTTC
.	.	TRBJ2-1	TRBV11-3	CASGGSYNEQFF	TGTGCCTCCGGGGGTTCCTACAATGAGCAGTTCTTC
.	.	TRBJ2-3	TRBV10-2	CASSLLGRGADTQYF	TGCGCCAGCAGTCTCCTAGGGAGGGGGGCAGATACGCAGTATTTT
.	.	TRBJ1-4	TRBV28	CASRVEYEKLFF	TGTGCCAGCAGGGTTGAGTATGAAAAACTGTTTTTT
.	TRBD2	TRBJ2-1	TRBV2	CASRLAGGNEQFF	TGTGCCAGCAGATTAGCGGGAGGAAATGAGCAGTTCTTC
.	TRBD2	TRBJ2-1	TRBV10-1	CASSESGSGDEQFF	TGCGCCAGCAGTGAGAGCGGGAGTGGGGATGAGCAGTTCTTC
.	.	TRBJ2-1	TRBV19	CASSMRFTSYNEQFF	TGTGCCAGTAGTATGAGGTTTACCTCCTACAATGAGCAGTTCTTC
.	.	TRBJ1-1	TRBV28	CASTHTLGGMNTEAFF	TGTGCCAGCACCCACACCCTCGGGGGAATGAACACTGAAGCTTTCTTT
.	TRBD2	TRBJ2-7	TRBV5-1	CASSPPGQRGTYEQYF	TGCGCCAGCAGCCCGCCCGGGCAGCGGGGTACCTACGAGCAGTACTTC
.	.	TRBJ2-7	TRBV5-1	CASSLERYRAAEQYF	TGCGCCAGCAGCTTGGAGAGGTACAGGGCCGCCGAGCAGTACTTC
.	TRBD2	TRBJ2-1	TRBV6-5	CASSYSGRIFF	TGTGCCAGCAGTTACAGCGGGAGGATATTCTTC
.	TRBD1	TRBJ2-7	TRBV6-1	CASTGTGDSNEQYF	TGTGCCAGTACCGGGACAGGGGATAGCAACGAGCAGTACTTC
.	TRBD1	TRBJ2-3	TRBV6-1	CASSYSGQYNTQYF	TGTGCCAGCAGTTATTCGGGACAGTACAATACGCAGTATTTT
.	.	TRBJ1-2	TRBV6-5	CASRGGRTYGYTF	TGTGCCAGCAGGGGGGGTAGGACCTATGGCTACACCTTC
.	TRBD1	TRBJ1-4	TRBV7-2	CASSSGTAYYEKLFF	TGTGCCAGCAGCTCCGGGACAGCGTACTATGAAAAACTGTTTTTT
.	.	TRBJ1-2	TRBV5-6	CASSSWGGRNGYTF	TGTGCCAGCAGCTCATGGGGAGGTAGAAATGGCTACACCTTC
once	TRBD2	TRBJ2-2	TRBV29-1	CSALDVGTSGRGNTGELFF	TGCAGCGCACTCGATGTCGGGACTAGCGGGAGGGGGAACACCGGGGAGCTGTTTTTT
.	.	TRBJ1-4	TRBV25-1	CASSEYRGPGEKLFF	TGTGCCAGCAGTGAATATCGAGGGCCCGGAGAAAAACTGTTTTTT
.	.	TRBJ1-1	TRBV7-8	CASSLVYRGSTEAFF	TGTGCCAGCAGCTTAGTTTATAGGGGCAGCACTGAAGCTTTCTTT
.	.	TRBJ1-1	TRBV19	CASSRLSTGGTEAFF	TGTGCCAGTAGTAGGTTGAGTACAGGCGGCACTGAAGCTTTCTTT
.	TRBD2	TRBJ2-1	TRBV28	CASSSPIAGGPDEQFF	TGTGCCAGCAGTTCCCCGATAGCGGGAGGGCCCGATGAGCAGTTCTTC
.	TRBD2	TRBJ2-1	TRBV28	CASSLTGLAGGYNEQFF	TGTGCCAGCAGTTTGACTGGACTAGCGGGAGGCTACAATGAGCAGTTCTTC
.	.	TRBJ1-3	TRBV30	CAWSVTSGSGNTIYF	TGTGCCTGGAGTGTTACGTCAGGCTCTGGAAACACCATATATTTT
once	TRBD2	TRBJ2-3	TRBV9	CASSVSSGRAQDTQYF	TGTGCCAGCAGCGTCTCTAGCGGGAGGGCCCAAGATACGCAGTATTTT
.	TRBD2	TRBJ2-1	TRBV10-1	CASSLSGTSGYNEQFF	TGCGCCAGCAGTTTGTCCGGGACTAGCGGTTACAATGAGCAGTTCTTC
.	.	TRBJ2-7	TRBV11-2	CASSLEWTTSGEQYF	TGTGCCAGCAGCTTAGAGTGGACAACGTCGGGCGAGCAGTACTTC
.	TRBD2	TRBJ2-3	TRBV7-9	CATGGVTDTQYF	TGTGCCACCGGGGGGGTCACAGATACGCAGTATTTT
.	TRBD1	TRBJ2-1	TRBV10-3	CAIQADRGRYNEQFF	TGTGCCATACAAGCGGACAGGGGACGGTACAATGAGCAGTTCTTC
.	.	TRBJ2-5	TRBV2	CASSEGETQYF	TGTGCCAGCAGTGAGGGCGAGACCCAGTACTTC
.	.	TRBJ2-1	TRBV9	CASSATLSSYNEQFF	TGTGCCAGCAGCGCCACTCTGAGCTCCTACAATGAGCAGTTCTTC
.	.	TRBJ2-3	TRBV10-3	CAISGGTSDTQYF	TGTGCCATCAGTGGAGGCACGTCCGATACGCAGTATTTT
medium-sized	TRBD2	TRBJ2-3	TRBV11-2	CASSLNNRGLAGELATQYF	TGTGCCAGCAGCTTAAACAACCGCGGACTAGCGGGAGAACTCGCTACGCAGTATTTT
once	.	TRBJ2-4	TRBV6-5	CASSPGVEAKNIQYF	TGTGCCAGCAGCCCGGGAGTAGAGGCCAAAAACATTCAGTACTTC
once	.	TRBJ2-1	TRBV14	CASSQIPREQFF	TGTGCCAGCAGCCAAATCCCCAGGGAGCAGTTCTTC
.	TRBD2	TRBJ2-7	TRBV15	CATSGEGLAGTYEQYF	TGTGCCACCAGCGGGGAAGGACTAGCGGGAACCTACGAGCAGTACTTC
once	.	TRBJ2-3	TRBV28	CASSFLGASYF	TGTGCCAGCAGTTTTCTTGGGGCGTCGTATTTT